Listed below are T cell receptor beta chains from one sample, sequenced in a study of T-cell reconstitution after alpha-beta-depleted transplantation in children. TCRdb recomputed calls from the PCR reads with MiXCR, one row per CDR3 protein. The sample consists of around 700,000 distinct CDR3 sequences, about an eighth of them appearing once. Specimen: PBMCs, collected before TCRalphabeta/CD19-depleted stem cell transplant. These receptors originate from a girl aged 2 to 10 with congenital amegakaryocytic thrombocytopenia, due to receive a stem cell transplant. Both conserved end residues are part of each CDR3. D genes are given only for firm matches. Clone size appears in some rows only: once, few, many, or a class for an expanded clone.

clone_size j_call d_call v_call cdr3_nt cdr3_aa
NA TRBJ2-2 NA TRBV20-1 TGCAGTGCTAGCGACGCGATCACCGGGGAGCTGTTTTTT CSASDAITGELFF
many TRBJ2-3 TRBD2 TRBV24-1 TGTGCCACCAGTGATCCCACCCCCCGGACTAGTTCAGATACGCAGTATTTT CATSDPTPRTSSDTQYF
few TRBJ1-2 NA TRBV19 TGTGCCAGTAGAGCTAAGGGATACTATGGCTACACCTTC CASRAKGYYGYTF
NA TRBJ2-3 TRBD1 TRBV7-9 TGTGCCAGCCGGCCAGGGGGCGATGTAGATACGCAGTATTTT CASRPGGDVDTQYF
NA TRBJ2-1 NA TRBV7-8 TGTGCCAGCAGCTTAGTCACAGAGGGCAATGAGCAGTTCTTC CASSLVTEGNEQFF
many TRBJ2-3 NA TRBV28 TGTGCCAGCAGGCCCTTTGGGGACGCAGATACGCAGTATTTT CASRPFGDADTQYF
NA TRBJ2-5 NA TRBV20-1 TGCAGTGCCCCCGCCGGGAGTCTTGGAGAGACCCAGTACTTC CSAPAGSLGETQYF
NA TRBJ2-5 TRBD2 TRBV20-1 TGCAGTGCTGGAGGACTAGCGGAGAGGCAACAGACCCAGTACTTC CSAGGLAERQQTQYF
few TRBJ2-1 NA TRBV3-1 TGTGCCAGCAGCCAAGATTGGCCCGGGGAGCAGTTCTTC CASSQDWPGEQFF
many TRBJ2-1 TRBD2 TRBV20-1 TGCAGTGCCAGAAAGACTAGCGGGATAGATGAGCAGTTCTTC CSARKTSGIDEQFF
few TRBJ2-2 TRBD1 TRBV11-1 TGTGCCAGCAGCTTAGGAATCCACCCGACAGGGTTAGACACCGGGGAGCTGTTTTTT CASSLGIHPTGLDTGELFF
NA TRBJ2-1 TRBD2 TRBV10-2 TGCGCCAGCAGAGCTAGCGGTCGATACAATGAGCAGTTCTTC CASRASGRYNEQFF
few TRBJ1-5 NA TRBV7-8 TGTGCCAGCAGCCGGAACCAGGGGATATACAGCAATCAGCCCCAGCATTTT CASSRNQGIYSNQPQHF
NA TRBJ2-1 NA TRBV9 TGTGCCAGCAGCGTAGACCAGGACAATGAGCAGTTCTTC CASSVDQDNEQFF
many TRBJ2-1 TRBD2 TRBV15 TGTGCCACCAGCAGAGATACTTGGCCTAGCGGGCTTTACAATGAGCAGTTCTTC CATSRDTWPSGLYNEQFF
NA TRBJ2-7 NA TRBV20-1 TGCAGTGTGAAGGACGGGTACGAGCAGTACTTC CSVKDGYEQYF
many TRBJ1-5 NA TRBV4-1 TGCGCCAGCAGCCAAGACCTCATCTATCAGCCCCAGCATTTT CASSQDLIYQPQHF
many TRBJ1-5 NA TRBV7-9 TGTGCCAGCAGCTCGGACGGATATAGCAATCAGCCCCAGCATTTT CASSSDGYSNQPQHF
NA TRBJ2-1 NA TRBV21-1 TGTGCCAGCAGCAAAGAGGCGAGGCGGCTCCTCTACAATGAGCAGTTCTTC CASSKEARRLLYNEQFF
few TRBJ2-1 TRBD2 TRBV20-1 TGCAGTGCCCCGGAGGCGGGAGACTCCTACAATGAGCAGTTCTTC CSAPEAGDSYNEQFF
many TRBJ2-1 TRBD2 TRBV5-5 TGTGCCAGCAGCTTGGAAGACTGGCTAGCGGGAGGCACAAGGCAGTTCTTC CASSLEDWLAGGTRQFF
few TRBJ1-1 NA TRBV5-5 TGTGCCAGCAGCCCCACAGGAAGTTCCACTGAAGCTTTCTTT CASSPTGSSTEAFF
many TRBJ1-1 NA TRBV12-3/TRBV12-4 TGTGCCAGCAGTTTAATCTTTGACAGTGAAGCTTTCTTT CASSLIFDSEAFF
few TRBJ2-7 TRBD2 TRBV5-1 TGCGCCAGCAGCTTGGGGACTAGCGGGAGGGGAATTTACGAGCAGTACTTC CASSLGTSGRGIYEQYF
few TRBJ1-1 TRBD1 TRBV20-1 TGCAGTGCTAGAGCAGGGGGCTGGAACACTGAAGCTTTCTTT CSARAGGWNTEAFF
few TRBJ2-7 TRBD2 TRBV12-3/TRBV12-4 TGTGCCAGCAGTTCACCCGCCTTAGCGGGAGCAGACGCCTACGAGCAGTACTTC CASSSPALAGADAYEQYF
many TRBJ1-1 TRBD1 TRBV29-1 TGCAGCGTACGCGACAGGGGGCTCCCCGAAGCTTTCTTT CSVRDRGLPEAFF
few TRBJ2-1 TRBD1 TRBV7-6 TGTGCCAGCAGCCGCGGACAGGGGATGGGGCAGTTCTTC CASSRGQGMGQFF
many TRBJ1-4 NA TRBV7-8 TGTGCCAGCAGGTCACATGGGGTTGATGAAAAACTGTTTTTT CASRSHGVDEKLFF
NA TRBJ2-3 NA TRBV7-8 TGTGCCAGCAGCGAGAGGCGGGTTCCAGCGGTCAGGAGGGCGGATACGCAGTATTTT CASSERRVPAVRRADTQYF
many TRBJ2-1 TRBD2 TRBV20-1 TGCAGTGCCCAAAGACTAGCGGGAATCTTTAATGAGCAGTTCTTC CSAQRLAGIFNEQFF
many TRBJ2-1 NA TRBV5-1 TGCGCCAGCAGCAGTGGGGGAGGTCGGCAGTTCTTC CASSSGGGRQFF
NA TRBJ2-3 NA TRBV5-1 TGCGCCAGCAGCTTGGTAGGAAGACCGGCAAATACGCAGTATTTT CASSLVGRPANTQYF
many TRBJ2-2 NA TRBV29-1 TGCAGCGTTGGGCGGCTGAACACCGGGGAGCTGTTTTTT CSVGRLNTGELFF
few TRBJ2-2 NA TRBV5-1 TGCGCCAGCAGCTTGTGGGGGGAAAGCACCGGGGAGCTGTTTTTT CASSLWGESTGELFF
many TRBJ2-1 NA TRBV6-1 TGTGCCAGCACCGTGCGACACCTCGGGAATGAGCAGTTCTTC CASTVRHLGNEQFF
many TRBJ2-7 TRBD2 TRBV5-5 TGTGCCAGCAGCGCCCGGACTAGCGGGAGTTACGAGCAGTACTTC CASSARTSGSYEQYF
NA TRBJ2-3 NA TRBV6-1 TGTGCCGGTAGGACTAACCCCAGGGATACGCAGTATTTT CAGRTNPRDTQYF
few TRBJ2-7 NA TRBV10-3 TGTGCCATCAGTGAAGGGGACGAGCAGTACTTC CAISEGDEQYF
NA TRBJ2-5 TRBD2 TRBV20-1 TGCAGTGCTAGCCCCGGGACTAGCGGGACCCGACAAGAGACCCAGTACTTC CSASPGTSGTRQETQYF
many TRBJ2-3 NA TRBV7-9 TGTGCCACGACCCGGGACAGCACAGATACGCAGTATTTT CATTRDSTDTQYF